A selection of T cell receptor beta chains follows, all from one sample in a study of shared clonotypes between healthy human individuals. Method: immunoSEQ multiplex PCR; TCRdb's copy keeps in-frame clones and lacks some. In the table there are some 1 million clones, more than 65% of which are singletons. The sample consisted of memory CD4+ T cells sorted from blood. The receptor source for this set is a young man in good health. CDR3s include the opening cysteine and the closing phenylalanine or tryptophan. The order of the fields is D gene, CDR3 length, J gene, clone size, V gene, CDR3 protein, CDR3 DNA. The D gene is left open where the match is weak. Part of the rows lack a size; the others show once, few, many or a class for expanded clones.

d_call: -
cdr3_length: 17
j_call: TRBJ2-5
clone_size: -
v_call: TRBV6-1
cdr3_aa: CASSDGPQDRRQETQYF
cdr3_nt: TGTGCCAGCAGTGACGGCCCACAGGACAGACGTCAAGAGACCCAGTACTTC

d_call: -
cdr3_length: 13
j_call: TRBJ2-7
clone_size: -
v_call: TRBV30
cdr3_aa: CAWSPGMTYEQYF
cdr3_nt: TGTGCCTGGAGTCCCGGGATGACCTACGAGCAGTACTTC

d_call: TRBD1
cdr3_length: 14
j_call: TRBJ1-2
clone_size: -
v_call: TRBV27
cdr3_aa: CASSLGQGGYGYTF
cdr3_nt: TGTGCCAGCAGTTTGGGACAGGGGGGCTATGGCTACACCTTC

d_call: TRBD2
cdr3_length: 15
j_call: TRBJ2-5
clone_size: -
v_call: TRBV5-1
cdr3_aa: CASSGGTSGQETQYF
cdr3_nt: TGCGCCAGCAGCGGCGGGACTAGCGGACAAGAGACCCAGTACTTC

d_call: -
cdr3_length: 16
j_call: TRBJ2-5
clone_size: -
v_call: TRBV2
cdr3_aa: CASSAGKSAYQETQYF
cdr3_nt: TGTGCCAGCAGTGCAGGAAAGAGCGCCTACCAAGAGACCCAGTACTTC

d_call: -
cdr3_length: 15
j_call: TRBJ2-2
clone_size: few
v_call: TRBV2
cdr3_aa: CASSGPGKNTGELFF
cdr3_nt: TGTGCCAGCAGTGGGCCGGGAAAGAACACCGGGGAGCTGTTTTTT

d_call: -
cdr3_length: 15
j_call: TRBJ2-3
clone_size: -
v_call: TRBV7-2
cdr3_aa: CASSLPTRGTDTQYF
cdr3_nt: TGTGCCAGCAGCTTACCCACCCGGGGGACAGATACGCAGTATTTT

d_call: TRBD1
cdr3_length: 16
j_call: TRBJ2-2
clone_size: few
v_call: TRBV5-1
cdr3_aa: CASSLGQGAIGGELFF
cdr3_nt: TGCGCCAGCAGCTTGGGACAGGGGGCGATTGGCGGGGAGCTGTTTTTT

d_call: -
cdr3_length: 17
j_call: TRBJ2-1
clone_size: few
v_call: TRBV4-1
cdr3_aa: CASSQPISRVLANEQFF
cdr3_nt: TGCGCCAGCAGCCAGCCAATCTCTAGGGTGCTGGCGAATGAGCAGTTCTTC

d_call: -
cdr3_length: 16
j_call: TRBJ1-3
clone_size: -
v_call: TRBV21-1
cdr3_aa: CASSKGQGNSGNTIYF
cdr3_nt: TGTGCCAGCAGCAAAGGCCAGGGGAACTCTGGAAACACCATATATTTT

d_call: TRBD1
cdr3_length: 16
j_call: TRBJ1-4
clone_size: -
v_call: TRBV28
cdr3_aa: CASSLIPGQGVEKLFF
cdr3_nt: TGTGCCAGCAGTCTGATACCGGGACAGGGTGTTGAAAAACTGTTTTTT

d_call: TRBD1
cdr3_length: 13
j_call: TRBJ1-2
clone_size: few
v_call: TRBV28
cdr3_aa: CASSSQGVYGYTF
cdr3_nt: TGTGCCAGCAGTTCGCAGGGGGTATATGGCTACACCTTC

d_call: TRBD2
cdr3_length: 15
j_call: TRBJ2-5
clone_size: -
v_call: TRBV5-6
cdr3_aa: CASSEQLAGGETQYF
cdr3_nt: TGTGCCAGCAGCGAACAGCTAGCGGGAGGAGAGACCCAGTACTTC

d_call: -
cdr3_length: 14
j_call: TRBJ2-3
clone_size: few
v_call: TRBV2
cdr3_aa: CASSVLSSSDTQYF
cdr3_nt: TGTGCCAGCAGTGTACTATCTAGTTCAGATACGCAGTATTTT

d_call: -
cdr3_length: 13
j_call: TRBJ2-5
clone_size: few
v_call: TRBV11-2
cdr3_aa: CASTTGLQETQYF
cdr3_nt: TGTGCCAGCACCACAGGGCTCCAAGAGACCCAGTACTTC

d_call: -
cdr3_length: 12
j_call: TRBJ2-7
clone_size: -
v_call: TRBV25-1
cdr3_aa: CASSRGTYEQYF
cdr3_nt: TGTGCCAGCTCCCGGGGTACCTACGAGCAGTACTTC

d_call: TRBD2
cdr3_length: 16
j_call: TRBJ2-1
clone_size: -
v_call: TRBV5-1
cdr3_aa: CASRSSTSALGNEQFF
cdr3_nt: TGCGCCAGCAGGTCCTCGACTAGCGCCCTCGGGAATGAGCAGTTCTTC

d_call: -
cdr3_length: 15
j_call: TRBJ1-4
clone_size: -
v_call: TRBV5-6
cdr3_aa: CASSLGGTSNEKLFF
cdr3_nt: TGTGCCAGCAGCTTGGGGGGAACCTCTAATGAAAAACTGTTTTTT

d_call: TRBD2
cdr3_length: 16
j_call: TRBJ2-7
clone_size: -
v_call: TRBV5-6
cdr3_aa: CASSSGLAGISYEQYF
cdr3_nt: TGTGCCAGCAGCTCCGGACTAGCGGGGATCTCCTACGAGCAGTACTTC

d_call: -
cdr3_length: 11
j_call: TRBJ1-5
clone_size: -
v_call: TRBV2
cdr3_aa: CASSLDRPQHF
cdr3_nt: TGTGCCAGCAGCCTAGATCGACCCCAGCATTTT

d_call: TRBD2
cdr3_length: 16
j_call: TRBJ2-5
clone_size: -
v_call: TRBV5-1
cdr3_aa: CASQLLISGGRETQYF
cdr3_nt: TGCGCCAGCCAGCTCTTGATTAGCGGGGGTCGGGAGACCCAGTACTTC

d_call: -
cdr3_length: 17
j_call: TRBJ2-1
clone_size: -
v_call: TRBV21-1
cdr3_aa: CASSRKPTGARRNEQFF
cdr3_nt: TGTGCCAGCAGCCGCAAACCGACAGGGGCAAGAAGGAATGAGCAGTTCTTC

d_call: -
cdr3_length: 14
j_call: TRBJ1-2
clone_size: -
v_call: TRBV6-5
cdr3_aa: CASKRDGGPGGYTF
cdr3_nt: TGTGCCAGCAAGAGAGACGGTGGCCCGGGTGGCTACACCTTC

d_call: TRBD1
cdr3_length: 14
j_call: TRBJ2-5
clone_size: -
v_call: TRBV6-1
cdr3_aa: CASSEGTGQETQYF
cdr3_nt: TGTGCCAGCAGTGAGGGGACAGGTCAAGAGACCCAGTACTTC

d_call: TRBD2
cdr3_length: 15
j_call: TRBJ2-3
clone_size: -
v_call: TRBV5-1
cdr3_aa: CASSSGRGATDTQYF
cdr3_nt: TGCGCCAGCAGCTCGGGGAGGGGCGCGACAGATACGCAGTATTTT

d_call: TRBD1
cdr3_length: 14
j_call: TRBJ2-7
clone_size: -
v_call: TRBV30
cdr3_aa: CAWSVGQGLYEQYF
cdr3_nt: TGTGCCTGGAGCGTGGGACAGGGACTATACGAGCAGTACTTC